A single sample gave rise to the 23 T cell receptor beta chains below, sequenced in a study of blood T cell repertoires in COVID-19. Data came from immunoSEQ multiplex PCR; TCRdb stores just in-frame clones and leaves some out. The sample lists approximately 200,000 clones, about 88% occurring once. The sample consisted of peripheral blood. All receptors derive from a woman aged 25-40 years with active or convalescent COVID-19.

CDR3 loop: CASSQDLFGQGRTEAFF. The CDR3 DNA reads as TGCGCCAGCAGCCAAGATCTGTTTGGGCAGGGAAGAACTGAAGCTTTCTTT. The chain links TRBV4-1 to TRBJ1-1; a weak D match, TRBD1 (5 bases). Germline V lookup: CDR1 MGHRA, CDR2 YSYEKL. Between the trimmed V and J ends, which lost 0 bases and 5 bases, there was a span of 19 bases. The CDR3 is 17 residues long.

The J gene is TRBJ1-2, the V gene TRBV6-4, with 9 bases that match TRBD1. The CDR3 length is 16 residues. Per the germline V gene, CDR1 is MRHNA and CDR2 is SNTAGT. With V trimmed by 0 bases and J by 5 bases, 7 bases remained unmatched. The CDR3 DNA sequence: TGTGCCAGCAGTGACTCGAGGGGACAGGGCCCATATGGCTACACCTTC. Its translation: CASSDSRGQGPYGYTF.

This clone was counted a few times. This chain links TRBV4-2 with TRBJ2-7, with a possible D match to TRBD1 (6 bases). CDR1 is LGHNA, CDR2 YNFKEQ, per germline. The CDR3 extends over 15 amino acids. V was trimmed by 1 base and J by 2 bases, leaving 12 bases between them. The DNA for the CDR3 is TGTGCCAGCAGCCAAGGACACAGGGTTACCTACGAGCAGTACTTC. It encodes CASSQGHRVTYEQYF.

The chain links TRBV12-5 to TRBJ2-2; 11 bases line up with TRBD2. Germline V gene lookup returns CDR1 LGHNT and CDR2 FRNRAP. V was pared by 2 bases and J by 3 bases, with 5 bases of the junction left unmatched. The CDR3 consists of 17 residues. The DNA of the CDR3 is TGTGCTAGTGGTTTGACGACTAGCGGGGATTACACCGGGGAGCTGTTTTTT. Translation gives CASGLTTSGDYTGELFF.

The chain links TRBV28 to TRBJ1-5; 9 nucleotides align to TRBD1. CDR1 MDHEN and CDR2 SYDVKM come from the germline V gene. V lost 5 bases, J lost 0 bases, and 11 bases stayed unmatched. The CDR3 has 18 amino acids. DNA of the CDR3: TGTGCCAGCAGTCCCGGGACAGGGCAGCCCAATAGCAATCAGCCCCAGCATTTT. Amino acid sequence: CASSPGTGQPNSNQPQHF. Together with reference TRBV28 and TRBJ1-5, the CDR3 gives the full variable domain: DVKVTQSSRYLVKRTGEKVFLECVQDMDHENMFWYRQDPGLGLRLIYFSYDVKMKEKGDIPEGYSVSREKKERFSLILESASTNQTSMYLCASSPGTGQPNSNQPQHFGDGTRLSIL.

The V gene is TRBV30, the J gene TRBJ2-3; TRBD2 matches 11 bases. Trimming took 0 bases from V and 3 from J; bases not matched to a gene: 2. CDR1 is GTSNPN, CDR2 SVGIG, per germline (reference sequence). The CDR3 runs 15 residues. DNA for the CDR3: TGTGCCTGGAGTGTGGCTAGCGGGGGGACAGATACGCAGTATTTT. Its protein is CAWSVASGGTDTQYF. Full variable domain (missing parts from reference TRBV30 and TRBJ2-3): SQTIHQWPATLVQPVGSPLSLECTVEGTSNPNLYWYRQAAGRGLQLLFYSVGIGQISSEVPQNLSASRPQDRQFILSSKKLLLSDSGFYLCAWSVASGGTDTQYFGPGTRLTVL.

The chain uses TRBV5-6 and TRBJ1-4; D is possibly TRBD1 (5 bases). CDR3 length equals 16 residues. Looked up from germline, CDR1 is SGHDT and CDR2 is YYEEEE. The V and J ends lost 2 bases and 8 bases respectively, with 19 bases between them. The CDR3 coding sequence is TGTGCCAGCAGCTTAAAAAACGGGGGATCTGGGGAAAAACTGTTTTTT. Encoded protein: CASSLKNGGSGEKLFF.

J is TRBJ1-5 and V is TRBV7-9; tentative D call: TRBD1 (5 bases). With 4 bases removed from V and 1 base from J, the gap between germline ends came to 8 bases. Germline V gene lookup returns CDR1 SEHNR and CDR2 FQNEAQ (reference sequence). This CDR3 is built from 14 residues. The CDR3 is CASSSGPSNQPQHF. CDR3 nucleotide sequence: TGTGCCAGCAGCTCAGGGCCGAGCAATCAGCCCCAGCATTTT.

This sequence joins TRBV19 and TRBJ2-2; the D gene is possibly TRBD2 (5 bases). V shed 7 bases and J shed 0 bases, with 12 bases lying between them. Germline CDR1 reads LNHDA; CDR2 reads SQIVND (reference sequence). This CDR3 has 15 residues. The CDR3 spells CASTPGFPNTGELFF. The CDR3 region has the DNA TGTGCCAGTACCCCGGGGTTCCCGAACACCGGGGAGCTGTTTTTT.

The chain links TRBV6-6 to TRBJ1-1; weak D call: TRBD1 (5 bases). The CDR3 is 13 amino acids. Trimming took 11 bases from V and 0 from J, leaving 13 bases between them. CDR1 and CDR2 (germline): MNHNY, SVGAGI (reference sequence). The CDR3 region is CAGQTAMNTEAFF. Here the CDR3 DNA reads TGTGCCGGTCAGACAGCTATGAACACTGAAGCTTTCTTT.

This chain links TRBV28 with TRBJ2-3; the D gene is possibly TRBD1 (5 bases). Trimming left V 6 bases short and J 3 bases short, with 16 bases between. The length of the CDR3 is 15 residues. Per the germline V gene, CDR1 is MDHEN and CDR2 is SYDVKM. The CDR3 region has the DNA TGTGCCAGCAGCTTAGACAGTTTTGTTACAGATACGCAGTATTTT. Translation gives CASSLDSFVTDTQYF.

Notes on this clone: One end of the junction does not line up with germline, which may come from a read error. In nucleotides, the CDR3 is TGTGCTAGCAGCAAAACCGACAGGGTCACAGATACGCAGTATTTT. Its protein is CASSKTDRVTDTQYF. The chain combines TRBV7-7 with TRBJ2-3; 7 bases line up with TRBD1. Germline CDR1 reads SSHAT; CDR2 reads FNYEAQ (reference sequence). This CDR3 contains 15 residues.

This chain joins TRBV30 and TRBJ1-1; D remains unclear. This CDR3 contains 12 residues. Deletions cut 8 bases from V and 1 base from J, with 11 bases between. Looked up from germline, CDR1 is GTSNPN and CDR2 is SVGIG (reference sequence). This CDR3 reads CALGEANTEAFF. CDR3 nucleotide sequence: TGTGCCCTGGGAGAAGCGAACACTGAAGCTTTCTTT. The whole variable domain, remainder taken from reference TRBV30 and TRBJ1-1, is SQTIHQWPATLVQPVGSPLSLECTVEGTSNPNLYWYRQAAGRGLQLLFYSVGIGQISSEVPQNLSASRPQDRQFILSSKKLLLSDSGFYLCALGEANTEAFFGQGTRLTVV.

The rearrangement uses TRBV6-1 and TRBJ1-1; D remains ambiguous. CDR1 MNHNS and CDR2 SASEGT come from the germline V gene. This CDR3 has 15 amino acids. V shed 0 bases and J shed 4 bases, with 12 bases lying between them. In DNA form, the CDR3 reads TGTGCCAGCAGTGAAGCGGCGGGGTCGGGCACTGAAGCTTTCTTT. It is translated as CASSEAAGSGTEAFF.

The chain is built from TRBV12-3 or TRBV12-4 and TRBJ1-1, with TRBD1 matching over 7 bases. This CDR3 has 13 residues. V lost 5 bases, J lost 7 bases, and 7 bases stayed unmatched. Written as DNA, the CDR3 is TGTGCCAGCAGTCCAACAGGGGAGAATGAAGCTTTCTTT. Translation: CASSPTGENEAFF.

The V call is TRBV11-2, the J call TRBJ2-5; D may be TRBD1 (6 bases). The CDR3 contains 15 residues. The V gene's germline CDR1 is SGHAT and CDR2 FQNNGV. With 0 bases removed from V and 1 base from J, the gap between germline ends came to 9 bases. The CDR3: CASSLDGRGQETQYF. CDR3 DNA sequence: TGTGCCAGCAGCTTAGATGGCAGGGGCCAAGAGACCCAGTACTTC.

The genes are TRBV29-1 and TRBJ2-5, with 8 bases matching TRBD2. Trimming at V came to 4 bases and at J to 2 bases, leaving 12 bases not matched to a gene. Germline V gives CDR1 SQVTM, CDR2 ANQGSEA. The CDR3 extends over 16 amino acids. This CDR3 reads CSVVRWDSGAQETQYF. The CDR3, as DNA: TGCAGCGTTGTAAGGTGGGATAGCGGGGCGCAAGAGACCCAGTACTTC. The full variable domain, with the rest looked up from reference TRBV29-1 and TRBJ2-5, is SAVISQKPSRDICQRGTSLTIQCQVDSQVTMMFWYRQQPGQSLTLIATANQGSEATYESGFVIDKFPISRPNLTFSTLTVSNMSPEDSSIYLCSVVRWDSGAQETQYFGPGTRLLVL.

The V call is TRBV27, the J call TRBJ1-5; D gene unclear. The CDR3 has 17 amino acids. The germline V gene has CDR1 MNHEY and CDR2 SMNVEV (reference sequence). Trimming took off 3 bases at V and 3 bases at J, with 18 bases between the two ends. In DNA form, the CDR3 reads TGTGCCAGCAGTTTTGGGTCGATTTTGGGCCCCAATCAGCCCCAGCATTTT. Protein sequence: CASSFGSILGPNQPQHF.

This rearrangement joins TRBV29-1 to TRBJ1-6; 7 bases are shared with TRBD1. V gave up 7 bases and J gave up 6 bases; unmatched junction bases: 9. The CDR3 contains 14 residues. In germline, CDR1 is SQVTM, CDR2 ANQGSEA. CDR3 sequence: CSARQGPSNSPLHF. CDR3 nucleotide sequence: TGCAGCGCAAGACAGGGACCTAGTAATTCACCCCTCCACTTT.

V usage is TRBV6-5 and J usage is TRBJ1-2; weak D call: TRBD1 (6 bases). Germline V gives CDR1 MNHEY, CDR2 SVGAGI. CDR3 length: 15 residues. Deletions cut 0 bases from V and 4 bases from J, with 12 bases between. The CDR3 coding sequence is TGTGCCAGCAGTTACTCTGGGGGCAAAGGCTATGGCTACACCTTC. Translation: CASSYSGGKGYGYTF.

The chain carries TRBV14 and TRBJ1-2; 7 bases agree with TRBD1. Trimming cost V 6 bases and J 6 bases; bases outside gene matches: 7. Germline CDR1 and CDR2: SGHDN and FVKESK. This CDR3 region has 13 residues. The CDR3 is CASSKQGLNGYTF. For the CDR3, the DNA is TGTGCCAGCAGTAAACAGGGGTTGAATGGCTACACCTTC.

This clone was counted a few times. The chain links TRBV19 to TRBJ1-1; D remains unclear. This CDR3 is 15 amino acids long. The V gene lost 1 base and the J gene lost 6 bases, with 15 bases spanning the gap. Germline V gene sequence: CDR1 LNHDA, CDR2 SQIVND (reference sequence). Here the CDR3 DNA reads TGTGCCAGTAGTATAGGAACGGGATTGATATCTGAAGCTTTCTTT. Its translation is CASSIGTGLISEAFF.

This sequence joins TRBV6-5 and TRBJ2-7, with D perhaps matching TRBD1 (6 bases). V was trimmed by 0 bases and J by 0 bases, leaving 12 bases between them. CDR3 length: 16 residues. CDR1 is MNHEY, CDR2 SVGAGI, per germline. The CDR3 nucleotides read TGTGCCAGCAGTTACTCGGGGGCCCTGAGCTCCTACGAGCAGTACTTC. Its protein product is CASSYSGALSSYEQYF.